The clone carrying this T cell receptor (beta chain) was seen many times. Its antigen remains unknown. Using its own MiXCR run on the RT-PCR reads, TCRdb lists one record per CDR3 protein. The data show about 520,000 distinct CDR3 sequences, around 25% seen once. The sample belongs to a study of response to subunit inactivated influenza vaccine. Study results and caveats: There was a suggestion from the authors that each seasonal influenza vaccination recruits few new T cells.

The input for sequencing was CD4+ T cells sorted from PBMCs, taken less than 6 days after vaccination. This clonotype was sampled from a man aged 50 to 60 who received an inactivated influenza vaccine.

The CDR3 DNA reads as TGTGCCAGCTCCCGCGGACAGGGGGAGACCCAGTACTTC. It specifies CASSRGQGETQYF. The V call is TRBV7-9, the J call TRBJ2-5, with 9 bases identical to TRBD1. The germline V gene has CDR1 SEHNR and CDR2 FQNEAQ (reference sequence). The CDR3 loop spans 13 amino acids. Trimming removed 8 bases from V and 5 bases from J; junction bases left unmatched: 6. Based on the CDR3 plus reference TRBV7-9 and TRBJ2-5, the full variable domain is DTGVSQNPRHKITKRGQNVTFRCDPISEHNRLYWYRQTLGQGPEFLTYFQNEAQLEKSRLLSDRFSAERPKGSFSTLEIQRTEQGDSAMYLCASSRGQGETQYFGPGTRLLVL.